The clone carrying this T cell receptor beta chain occurred a few times. The antigen is not known. This record belongs to a study of T-cell memory formation after mild COVID-19. Study-level results: The study found balanced CD4/CD8 in clones contracting day 15 to 85 and a CD4+ lean in later expanders.

TCRdb analysed the 5' RACE reads with MiXCR anew, one entry per CDR3 protein. The repertoire has 250,000 to 400,000 distinct CDR3 sequences, roughly an eighth of them found once; the top ten carry approximately 22%. CDR1 and CDR2 (germline): MNHNS, SASEGT. Trimming removed 6 bases from V and 5 bases from J, with 10 bases in between. The CDR3 sequence is 12 residues long. The V gene is TRBV6-1, the J gene TRBJ1-2; TRBD1 is a possible D gene (5 bases). This TCR was recovered from a young man who had mild COVID-19 (a few samples of this study predate the infection). Cell type and time point are not known. Sequencing was performed on PBMCs or a T cell subset sorted from them (not recorded which). As DNA, the CDR3 is TGTGCCAGCAGGGGACTCTGGTATGGCTACACCTTC. This gives the protein CASRGLWYGYTF.